These 2 T cell receptor beta chains were all obtained from the same sample, sequenced in a study of T-cell memory formation after mild COVID-19. From the 5' RACE reads, TCRdb called clonotypes with MiXCR, one entry per CDR3 protein. In the table there are 350,000 to 400,000 distinct CDR3 sequences, around 21% of which are singletons. The sample comprised PBMCs or a T cell subset sorted from them (not recorded which). These receptors were collected from an adult woman who had mild COVID-19 (a few samples of this study predate the infection). Cell type and time point are not known.

Only a few counts were recorded for this clonotype. This chain links TRBV18 with TRBJ1-4; 7 bases match TRBD1. J lost 5 bases, V lost 3 bases, and 0 bases had no gene match. The CDR3 spans 13 residues. From germline, CDR1 is KGHSH and CDR2 LQKENI. The CDR3 sequence: CASSPGQNEKLFF. The CDR3 DNA is TGTGCCAGCTCACCGGGACAGAATGAAAAACTGTTTTTT.

This clonotype was seen more than once but under ten times. This chain links TRBV4-3 with TRBJ2-6; perhaps TRBD1 as D (6 bases). CDR1 and CDR2 from the germline V gene are LGHNA and YSLEER. V lost 1 base, J lost 4 bases, and 11 bases lay in between. The CDR3 is made up of 16 amino acids. The CDR3: CASSQGTGSGANVLTF. CDR3 DNA sequence: TGCGCCAGCAGCCAAGGAACAGGGTCCGGGGCCAACGTCCTGACTTTC.